What follows is one T cell receptor (beta chain) and its context. Its antigen remains unknown. The same CDR3 also results from other DNA sequences found in this sample. J lost 15 bases, V lost 4 bases, and 14 bases had no gene match. The germline V gene encodes CDR1 SGHRS and CDR2 YFSETQ. This CDR3 is 14 amino acids long. Sequenced by immunoSEQ multiplex PCR; TCRdb stores in-frame clones only, minus some. The sample has 88,000 or so clones; under 90% are singletons. The data are from a study of graft-versus-host responses after intestinal transplantation. Study in general: Every one of the recipients received anti-thymocyte globulin induction and afterwards took tacrolimus and steroids for 3 to 4 years.

Study-level findings and limits: Maximum circulating GvH clone levels tracked with early post-transplant HvG decreases. The recipient marrow held GvH clones, and some of them showed up first in ileum or blood.

This TCR was recovered from a human donor who received an intestinal transplant. The chain joins TRBV5-1 to TRBJ2-2, with 8 bases matching TRBD2. Material: unstimulated CD4+ T cells sorted from spleen or lymph node cells, obtained before intestinal transplant. This CDR3 is CASSDSSGGSKLFF. The CDR3 DNA follows: TGCGCCAGCAGCGACTCCTCGGGGGGGTCAAAGTTGTTTTTT.